These 13 T cell receptor beta chains were sequenced from one sample in a study of T cell repertoires in breast cancer. A second nested PCR with blocking oligonucleotides suppressed unpaired genes. TCRdb analysed the emulsion pairing reads with MiXCR anew, one entry per CDR3 protein. This table holds tens of thousands of distinct CDR3 sequences, less than 55% found once. Primers covering all TCR V genes were used in emulsion RT-PCR on CD8+ T cells. What was sequenced was CD8+ T cells. Every receptor here comes from a pool of human donors with breast cancer or a healthy control (not recorded which).

The chain recombines TRBV15 with TRBJ2-5, with TRBD2 identical over 8 bases. CDR3 length: 15 residues. Trimming at V came to 0 bases and at J to 6 bases, leaving 6 bases not matched to a gene. Germline CDR1 is LNHNV and CDR2 is YYDKDF (reference sequence). The CDR3 DNA follows: TGTGCCACCAGCAGAGATACCGGGGGGGCGCAGACCCAGTACTTC. Translated: CATSRDTGGAQTQYF.

This clonotype occurred a few times. The CDR3 DNA reads as TGTGCCAGTAGTACAACTCGGAAGGGGACTCTTCAGCCCCAGCATTTT. Its protein product is CASSTTRKGTLQPQHF. The chain carries TRBV19 and TRBJ1-5; D may be TRBD1 (5 bases). Trimming took off 4 bases at V and 6 bases at J, with 19 bases between the two ends. CDR1 is LNHDA, CDR2 SQIVND, per germline (reference sequence). The CDR3 is 16 amino acids. Combining the CDR3 with reference TRBV19 and TRBJ1-5 gives the whole variable domain DGGITQSPKYLFRKEGQNVTLSCEQNLNHDAMYWYRQDPGQGLRLIYYSQIVNDFQKGDIAEGYSVSREKKESFPLTVTSAQKNPTAFYLCASSTTRKGTLQPQHFGDGTRLSIL.

This chain uses TRBV7-2 with TRBJ1-1; D is uncertain. The CDR3 has 14 amino acids. CDR1 and CDR2 from the germline V gene are SGHTA and FQGNSA. Trimming took 7 bases from V and 1 from J, leaving 13 bases between them. CDR3 DNA sequence: TGTGCCAGCACCCCGGGGTCCGCGAACACTGAAGCTTTCTTT. Its protein is CASTPGSANTEAFF.

Regarding this clonotype: One end of the junction fails to match germline, which may point to a read error. The V and J genes are TRBV29-1 and TRBJ2-5, with TRBD2 matching over 10 bases. The CDR3 loop spans 14 amino acids. Germline V gene lookup returns CDR1 SQVTM and CDR2 ANQGSEA. The CDR3 nucleotides read TGCGGCGTTGGGAGCGGGGGGGGCCGGGGGGCCCAGTACTTC. Encoded protein: CGVGSGGGRGAQYF.

This chain connects TRBV20-1 to TRBJ1-1; D remains ambiguous. This CDR3 comprises 11 residues. Trimming cost V 5 bases and J 5 bases, with 9 bases left between them. Germline V gives CDR1 DFQATT, CDR2 SNEGSKA (reference sequence). CDR3 DNA sequence: TGCAGTGCTTCGTTCGGGACTGAAGCTTTCTTT. Protein product: CSASFGTEAFF.

This clonotype was recorded at least ten times. V and J are TRBV27 and TRBJ2-3; D call uncertain. This CDR3 spans 16 amino acids. Between the trimmed V and J ends, which lost 3 bases and 0 bases, there was a span of 13 bases. The germline V gene encodes CDR1 MNHEY and CDR2 SMNVEV (reference sequence). This CDR3 is CASSLGRTSSTDTQYF. For the CDR3, the DNA is TGTGCCAGCAGTTTGGGAAGAACGAGTAGCACAGATACGCAGTATTTT.

The sample holds many counts of this clonotype. The V call is TRBV28, the J call TRBJ2-1, with D maybe TRBD2 (6 bases). Trimming left V 1 base short and J 15 bases short, with 16 bases between. CDR3 length equals 13 residues. Germline CDR1 is MDHEN and CDR2 is SYDVKM. The CDR3 DNA is TGTGCCAGCAGTTTATCAAGTTGGGGGGAGTCGTTCTTC. This gives the protein CASSLSSWGESFF.

Note on this clonotype: Just one base apart from a much larger clone, this may be a read error. The chain recombines TRBV19 with TRBJ1-1; maybe TRBD1 (5 bases). The CDR3 extends over 13 amino acids. CDR1 and CDR2 from the germline V gene are LNHDA and SQIVND (reference sequence). Here the CDR3 reads CAGSMGTNTEAFF. CDR3 sequence (DNA): TGTGCCGGTAGTATGGGGACCAACACTGAAGCTTTCTTT.

This clonotype was picked up a small number of times. The chain links TRBV7-2 to TRBJ2-7; TRBD1 matches at 7 bases. The CDR3 contains 16 residues. The junction had 15 bases not matched to a gene; V was cut back by 5 bases and J by 5 bases. Looked up from germline, CDR1 is SGHTA and CDR2 is FQGNSA. The DNA for the CDR3 is TGTGCCAGCAGCCCATTCTTGACAGGGAAAACCAACGAGCAGTACTTC. As protein: CASSPFLTGKTNEQYF. Supplemented by reference TRBV7-2 and TRBJ2-7, the full variable domain reads GAGVSQSPSNKVTEKGKDVELRCDPISGHTALYWYRQSLGQGLEFLIYFQGNSAPDKSGLPSDRFSAERTGGSVSTLTIQRTQQEDSAVYLCASSPFLTGKTNEQYFGPGTRLTVT.

The sample holds a few counts of this clonotype. This chain uses TRBV7-7 with TRBJ2-6; D could derive from TRBD1 or TRBD2 (5 bases each). CDR3 length: 15 amino acids. CDR1 is SSHAT and CDR2 is FNYEAQ in the germline V gene (reference sequence). The CDR3 loop reads CAIGTSSSGANVLTF. As DNA, the CDR3 is TGTGCTATCGGGACCAGTTCTTCTGGGGCCAACGTCCTGACTTTC.

J is TRBJ1-1 and V is TRBV29-1; D perhaps matches TRBD1 (6 bases). Germline-derived CDR1 and CDR2 are SQVTM and ANQGSEA. This CDR3 is 13 amino acids long. V was trimmed by 3 bases and J by 4 bases, leaving 12 bases between them. CDR3 amino acids: CSVDRGSGTEAFF. The CDR3 nucleotides are TGCAGCGTTGACAGGGGATCTGGCACTGAAGCTTTCTTT.

The J gene is TRBJ2-1, the V gene TRBV6-1; D remains unclear. From germline, CDR1 is MNHNS and CDR2 SASEGT. Between the trimmed V and J ends, which lost 8 bases and 10 bases, there was a span of 12 bases. The CDR3 has 11 amino acids. The CDR3 sequence is CASLGPGEQFF. CDR3 nucleotides: TGTGCCAGCCTCGGACCCGGCGAGCAGTTCTTC.

The chain is built from TRBV6-2 or TRBV6-3 and TRBJ2-7; D may correspond to TRBD1 or TRBD2 (5 bases each). This CDR3 has 13 amino acids. Trimming pared 5 bases from V and 7 bases from J, leaving 15 bases between. Per germline, CDR1 MNHEY and CDR2 SVGEGT. The CDR3 region is CASSPRDPKEQYF. The CDR3 nucleotides are TGTGCCAGCAGTCCCCGGGACCCGAAGGAGCAGTACTTC.